This record looks at one T cell receptor (beta chain) sequence and its context. This sample is drawn from a study of T-cell memory formation after mild COVID-19. V lost 3 bases, J lost 8 bases, and 8 bases lay in between. Germline V gives CDR1 MNHNS, CDR2 SASEGT. The CDR3 is made up of 12 amino acids. TCRdb re-called the 5' RACE reads through MiXCR, storing one row per CDR3 protein. The sample carries 75,000 to 95,000 distinct CDR3 sequences, less than 15% recorded once. The V call is TRBV6-1, the J call TRBJ2-1; D is unresolved. The specimen sequenced was PBMCs or a T cell subset sorted from them (not recorded which). The sequence was obtained from a man younger than 35 who had mild COVID-19 (a few samples of this study predate the infection). Cell type and time point are not known. The CDR3 DNA reads TGTGCCAGCAGTGATCTTTTGGATGAGCAGTTCTTC. This sequence encodes CASSDLLDEQFF.